The present T cell receptor (beta chain) was sequenced within a study of identical twins (dated by TCRdb to the mid-2010s). About the investigation overall: TCR alpha and beta repertoires from monozygotic twins, unrelated adults of various ages and cord blood were deep-sequenced to test whether fetal clonotypes persist. To rule out contamination, replicate twin experiments were performed at different times with different library preparation protocols.

The table lists this clonotype with many counts. Its antigen target is currently unknown. Base qualities are missing; no much larger clone stands one base away. The germline V gene encodes CDR1 SGDLS and CDR2 YYNGEE. V ends up 0 bases short and J 4 bases short, with an unmatched junction base count of 9. The CDR3 runs 16 residues from the cysteine to the phenylalanine. The retained sequence is limited to the CDR3, 48 bases, with the frame set at the first base. Broad study findings and their caveats: Out-of-frame TCR alpha sequences shared between twins showed an excess of low generation-probability sequences compared with coincidental sharing between unrelated individuals. Because the same donors could not be followed over many years, the conclusions depended on cross-sectional statistical analysis. Abundant cord blood beta clonotypes had fewer insertions, young adult naive repertoires showed a similar but weaker trend, and memory repertoires showed no such trend. In beta out-of-frame sequences, excess twin sharing was weaker, because having fewer shared sequences lowered the signal-to-noise ratio. Recombination models systematically underestimated out-of-frame TCR alpha sharing in monozygotic twins but agreed with sharing between unrelated individuals. Zero-insertion analyses could be partly confounded by invariant T cells such as MAIT and iNKT, although diverse VJ usage argued against such confounding for most clonotypes.

All donors were healthy Caucasians. The twin cohort consisted of three pairs of female monozygotic twins, all aged roughly 18 to 30 years. CD4+ and CD8+ T cell populations were isolated with positive isolation kits from Invitrogen. Libraries were prepared through 5' RACE. Sequenced on an Illumina HiSeq 2000. Template switching added a universal primer binding site, and the final cDNA carried a unique molecular identifier that allowed TCR cDNA molecules to be counted accurately. Specific primers in the conserved constant-segment region were used to synthesize first-strand cDNA for the TCR alpha and beta chains. Each cDNA library was double barcoded, with a SMART-Mk sample barcode plus Illumina barcodes, to control for contamination. Two successive PCR steps introduced TruSeq adapter sequences along with Illumina sample barcodes. TCR alpha and beta cDNA libraries were sequenced on the Illumina HiSeq platform with custom primers. Per the source publication's procedure: Raw reads were processed with MiGEC to extract unique molecular identifiers, and MiXCR was used to determine CDR3 positions. Recombination models were inferred per individual with the repgenHMM and IGoR tools using an EM algorithm. The analysis of shared clonotypes was done with the tcR package in R, with sharing normalized by the product of cloneset sizes. Out-of-frame nonproductive sequences were analyzed to study raw recombination free of thymic and clonal selection effects. In-frame beta chains were kept once TCRdb had trimmed the public reads at Q25 with fastp and called clones with MiXCR. Rows matching on CDR3 protein sequence are summarized as one entry with the most common DNA and genes. TCRdb, not the original authors, processed these V and J calls. The sample includes a few hundred thousand distinct CDR3 sequences, with 13% to 15% observed a single time. Together, the top ten hold 0.95% to 1% of the sample.

These records were also assigned to another study, of yellow fever vaccine responses in identical twins. According to the second study: The authors reported that the T cell response to vaccination in identical twins appeared partly convergent and partly personalized. Focusing on identical twins, the study followed the T cell clones that responded to the vaccine, and did so with precision.

Sequencing was carried out using CD4+ T cells sorted from blood. Recombination joined TRBV9 with TRBJ2-7, and 8 junctional nucleotides match TRBD1. This clonotype was obtained from a woman aged 18-35 years in good health. The CDR3 reads as follows: CASSVGIQGAPYEQYF. The sequence in DNA is TGTGCCAGCAGCGTAGGAATCCAGGGGGCACCTTACGAGCAGTACTTC.